The rows below give T cell receptor beta chains drawn from one sample of a study of cytomegalovirus exposure and HLA in healthy donors. Here immunoSEQ multiplex PCR was the method, and the copy in TCRdb shows in-frame clones only, minus some. The sample lists roughly 220,000 clones; around 75% were seen once. The sample consisted of PBMCs. These TCRs come from a woman aged 25 to 39 in good health and CMV-seronegative. CDR3s include the opening cysteine and the closing phenylalanine or tryptophan. The D gene is left open where the match is weak. Clone size is shown for a subset of rows, as once, few, many or a class of expanded clone.

J gene,clone size,V gene,D gene,CDR3 DNA,CDR3 protein
TRBJ1-4,NA,TRBV6-5,TRBD1,TGTGCCAGCAGTTACCCGACAGGGGGTGGGGAAAAACTGTTTTTT,CASSYPTGGGEKLFF
TRBJ2-1,NA,TRBV4-1,NA,TGCGCCAGCAGCCAAGTAGGGACACACTACAATGAGCAGTTCTTC,CASSQVGTHYNEQFF
TRBJ2-2,few,TRBV5-1,TRBD1,TGCGCCAGCGACAGGGGTTTCACCGGGGAGCTGTTTTTT,CASDRGFTGELFF
TRBJ2-7,NA,TRBV4-1,TRBD1,TGCGCCAGCAGCCGTGAGGGACAGTCCTACGAGCAGTACTTC,CASSREGQSYEQYF
TRBJ1-1,NA,TRBV19,NA,TGTGCCAGTACGTTCGCTGGTCGGGGGGTAGCTACGGTGAACACTGAAGCTTTCTTT,CASTFAGRGVATVNTEAFF
TRBJ2-7,NA,TRBV6-1,TRBD2,TGTGCCAGCAGCGGACCTAGCGGGAGGGCCCACGAGCAGTACTTC,CASSGPSGRAHEQYF
TRBJ1-1,NA,TRBV7-9,NA,TGTGCCAGCAGCTCAGGAGGGAACACTGAAGCTTTCTTT,CASSSGGNTEAFF
TRBJ2-7,once,TRBV7-9,NA,TGTTCCAGCAGCTTAGGGAGGTATCCCGATCACGAGCAGTACTTC,CSSSLGRYPDHEQYF
TRBJ2-1,few,TRBV6-1,TRBD2,TGTGCCAGCAGTGAATTTAGCGGGGACTACAATGAGCAGTTCTTC,CASSEFSGDYNEQFF
TRBJ2-2,NA,TRBV19,NA,TGTGCCAGTAGTATCAGGGGCAACACCGGGGAGCTGTTTTTT,CASSIRGNTGELFF